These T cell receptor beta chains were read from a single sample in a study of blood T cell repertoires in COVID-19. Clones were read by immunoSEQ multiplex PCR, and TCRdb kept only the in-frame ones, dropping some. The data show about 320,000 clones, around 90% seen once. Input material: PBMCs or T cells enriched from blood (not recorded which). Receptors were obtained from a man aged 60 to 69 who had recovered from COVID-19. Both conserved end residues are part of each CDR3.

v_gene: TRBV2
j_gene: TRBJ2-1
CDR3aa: CASRGLVPYNEQFF

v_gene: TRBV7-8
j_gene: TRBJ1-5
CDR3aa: CASKKRGANQPQHF

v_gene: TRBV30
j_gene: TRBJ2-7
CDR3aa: CAWSVTGIPYEQYF

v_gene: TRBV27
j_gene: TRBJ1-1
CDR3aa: CASSLASRTEAFF

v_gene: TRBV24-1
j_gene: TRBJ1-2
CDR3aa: CATSGRGYGYTF

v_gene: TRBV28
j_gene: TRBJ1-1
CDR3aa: CASSPVGLRAFF

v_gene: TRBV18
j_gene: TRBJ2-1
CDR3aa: CASSPGNQDSYNEQFF

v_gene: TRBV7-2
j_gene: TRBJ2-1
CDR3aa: CASSSGLAGFPFF

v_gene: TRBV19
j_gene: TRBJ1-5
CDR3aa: CATSGHMSNQPQHF

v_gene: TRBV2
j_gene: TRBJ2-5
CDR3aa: CASSREQETQYF

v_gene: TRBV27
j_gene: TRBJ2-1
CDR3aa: CASSPQLVYNEQFF

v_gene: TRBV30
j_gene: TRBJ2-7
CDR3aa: CAWSRIGYEQYF

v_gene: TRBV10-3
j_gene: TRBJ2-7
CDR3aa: CAISEELAGREQYF

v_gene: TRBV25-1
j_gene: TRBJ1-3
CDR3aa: CASSEYGALSTIYF

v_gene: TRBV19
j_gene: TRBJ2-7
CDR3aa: CASSREGLAHEQYF

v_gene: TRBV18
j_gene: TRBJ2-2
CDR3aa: CASSPKRRATDTGELFF

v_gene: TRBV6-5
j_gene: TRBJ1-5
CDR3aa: CASGDRSANQPQHF

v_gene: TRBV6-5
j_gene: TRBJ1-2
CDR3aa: CASSLTENYGYTF

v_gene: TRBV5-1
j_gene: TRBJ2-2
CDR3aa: CASSLDQGVNTGELFF

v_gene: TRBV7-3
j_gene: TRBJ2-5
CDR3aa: CASSTGTQETQYF

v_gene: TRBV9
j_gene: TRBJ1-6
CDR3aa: CASSLRQGTSPLHF

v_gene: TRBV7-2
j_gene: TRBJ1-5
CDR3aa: CASSLDRDQPQHF

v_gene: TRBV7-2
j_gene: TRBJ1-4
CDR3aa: CASSFQGSGAEKLFF

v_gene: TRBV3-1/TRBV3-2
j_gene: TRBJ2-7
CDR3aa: CASSQEQAPPRGEPPQTYEQYF

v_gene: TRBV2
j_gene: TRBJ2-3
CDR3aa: CASSEQGPSTDTQYF

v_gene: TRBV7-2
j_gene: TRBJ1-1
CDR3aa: CASRSPRGKEAFF

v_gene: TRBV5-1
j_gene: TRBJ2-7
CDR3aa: CASSLGLVSYEQYF

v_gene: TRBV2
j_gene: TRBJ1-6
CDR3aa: CASGTPYNSPLHF

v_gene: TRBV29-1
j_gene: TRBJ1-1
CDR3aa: CSVDRQGGEAFF

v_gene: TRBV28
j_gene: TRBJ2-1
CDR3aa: CASSLLGAGGHNEQFF